The TCR beta chain under discussion was sequenced for a study of T cells in Graves' hyperthyroidism and ophthalmopathy. V gave up 0 bases and J gave up 7 bases; unmatched junction bases: 4. Germline CDR1 reads GTSNPN; CDR2 reads SVGIG (reference sequence). The length of the CDR3 is 15 residues. The study, taken as a whole, reports: Most clonotypes expanded in the thyroid (above 0.001) were also present in blood.

In its sample, this clonotype was seen many times. Its matching antigen is unknown. Using RNA transcripts as the source, TCR beta CDR3 regions were amplified. The HTBI primer set drove a first-round RT-PCR of the TCR CDR3. TCRdb re-called the multiplex PCR reads with MiXCR, one entry per CDR3 protein. In the table there are 550,000 to 650,000 distinct CDR3 sequences, over 11% of which are singletons. The chain joins TRBV30 to TRBJ1-6; 9 bases are shared with TRBD1. Sequencing was done on a sample of blood. This clonotype was sampled from a woman under 40 with Graves' hyperthyroidism that later progressed to Graves' ophthalmopathy. The CDR3 region has the DNA TGTGCCTGGAGTGTAATAGGACAGGGGAATTCACCCCTCCACTTT. It codes for CAWSVIGQGNSPLHF.